A single TCR beta chain is shown here with its context. This specimen belongs to a study of cytomegalovirus exposure and HLA in healthy donors. The PCR used 60 Vbeta and 13 Jbeta primers. Measured with immunoSEQ multiplex PCR; TCRdb has only the in-frame clones, and not every one. There are 100,000 or so clones in the sample; about three quarters occur only once, and around 10% lies in the top ten. Trimming took 4 bases from V and 4 from J, leaving 16 bases between them. CDR1 MGHRA and CDR2 YSYEKL come from the germline V gene. CDR3 length equals 15 residues. Sequencing was carried out using PBMCs. The sequence came from a woman in her 40s in good health and CMV-seropositive. The J gene is TRBJ2-5, the V gene TRBV4-1, with a possible D match to TRBD1 (6 bases). The CDR3 DNA sequence: TGCGCCAGCAGCCCCCACGGACAGCCCCGAGAGACCCAGTACTTC. Translation gives CASSPHGQPRETQYF.